A selection of T cell receptor beta chains follows, all from one sample in a study of radiation and T cells in renal cell carcinoma. This table comes from immunoSEQ multiplex PCR, and its TCRdb copy is limited to in-frame clones, with some not included. Among more than 100,000 clones listed, approximately 90% were seen once. The sequenced sample was blood, obtained from a patient whose treatment included radiotherapy and nephrectomy. Receptors were obtained from a woman between 70 and 85 years old with renal cell carcinoma. The CDR3 runs from the conserved cysteine through the conserved F or W. Fields, in order: V gene, D gene, clone size, J gene, CDR3 protein, CDR3 DNA. The D gene is left open where the match is weak. Expanded clones get a size class; other rows say once, few or many, or leave the size out.

v_gene: TRBV6-1
d_gene: TRBD2
abundance: -
j_gene: TRBJ2-1
CDR3aa: CASSESSGGINEQFF
CDR3nt: TGTGCCAGCAGTGAATCTAGCGGGGGCATAAATGAGCAGTTCTTC

v_gene: TRBV6-5
d_gene: -
abundance: -
j_gene: TRBJ1-1
CDR3aa: CASSRREGNTEAFF
CDR3nt: TGTGCCAGCAGTCGGCGGGAGGGGAACACTGAAGCTTTCTTT

v_gene: TRBV19
d_gene: -
abundance: -
j_gene: TRBJ2-7
CDR3aa: CASSIMSRPYEQYF
CDR3nt: TGTGCCAGTAGTATAATGTCCCGGCCTTACGAGCAGTACTTC

v_gene: TRBV27
d_gene: -
abundance: -
j_gene: TRBJ1-6
CDR3aa: CASTYLRGRNSPLHF
CDR3nt: TGTGCCAGCACATACCTAAGGGGCAGAAATTCACCCCTCCACTTT

v_gene: TRBV15
d_gene: -
abundance: -
j_gene: TRBJ1-4
CDR3aa: CATSRSGGDGEKLFF
CDR3nt: TGTGCCACCAGCCGGTCCGGGGGAGACGGTGAAAAACTGTTTTTT

v_gene: TRBV27
d_gene: TRBD1
abundance: -
j_gene: TRBJ1-2
CDR3aa: CASSVKQGAGGYTF
CDR3nt: TGTGCCAGCAGTGTAAAACAGGGGGCGGGGGGCTACACCTTC

v_gene: TRBV5-1
d_gene: -
abundance: -
j_gene: TRBJ1-1
CDR3aa: CASSLDGGNTEAFF
CDR3nt: TGCGCCAGCAGCCTGGACGGAGGGAACACTGAAGCTTTCTTT

v_gene: TRBV6-5
d_gene: -
abundance: -
j_gene: TRBJ1-5
CDR3aa: CASSWRQGNQPQHF
CDR3nt: TGTGCCAGCAGTTGGAGACAGGGCAATCAGCCCCAGCATTTT

v_gene: TRBV19
d_gene: -
abundance: -
j_gene: TRBJ2-1
CDR3aa: CASRQYHPQDEQFF
CDR3nt: TGTGCCAGCCGACAGTATCACCCACAGGATGAGCAGTTCTTC

v_gene: TRBV29-1
d_gene: -
abundance: -
j_gene: TRBJ1-2
CDR3aa: CSALEVVYGYTF
CDR3nt: TGCAGCGCCCTGGAAGTCGTCTATGGCTACACCTTC

v_gene: TRBV6-6
d_gene: -
abundance: -
j_gene: TRBJ1-6
CDR3aa: CASTNENSPLHF
CDR3nt: TGTGCCAGCACTAACGAGAATTCACCCCTCCACTTT

v_gene: TRBV7-7
d_gene: TRBD2
abundance: -
j_gene: TRBJ2-1
CDR3aa: CASSPSASSGAPGRGEQFF
CDR3nt: TGTGCTAGCAGCCCTAGTGCGTCTAGCGGGGCCCCTGGGCGCGGAGAGCAGTTCTTC

v_gene: TRBV11-1
d_gene: TRBD1
abundance: few
j_gene: TRBJ2-7
CDR3aa: CASSFGQGGYEQYF
CDR3nt: TGTGCCAGCAGCTTCGGACAGGGGGGCTACGAGCAGTACTTC

v_gene: TRBV7-6
d_gene: TRBD2
abundance: -
j_gene: TRBJ2-7
CDR3aa: CASSLALGGGAYEQYF
CDR3nt: TGTGCCAGCAGCTTAGCGCTCGGCGGGGGGGCCTACGAGCAGTACTTC

v_gene: TRBV7-2
d_gene: -
abundance: -
j_gene: TRBJ2-7
CDR3aa: CASSLAVGAEQYF
CDR3nt: TGTGCCAGCAGCTTAGCGGTGGGGGCCGAGCAGTACTTC

v_gene: TRBV28
d_gene: -
abundance: -
j_gene: TRBJ2-7
CDR3aa: CASSLRDASSYEQYF
CDR3nt: TGTGCCAGCAGTTTAAGGGACGCGAGCTCCTACGAGCAGTACTTC

v_gene: TRBV2
d_gene: -
abundance: once
j_gene: TRBJ1-5
CDR3aa: CASSFSPNQPQHF
CDR3nt: TGTGCCAGCAGCTTCTCTCCCAATCAGCCCCAGCATTTT

v_gene: TRBV6-1
d_gene: TRBD1
abundance: -
j_gene: TRBJ1-5
CDR3aa: CASRTTGANQPQHF
CDR3nt: TGTGCCAGCAGAACGACAGGGGCAAATCAGCCCCAGCATTTT

v_gene: TRBV6-5
d_gene: TRBD1
abundance: -
j_gene: TRBJ1-1
CDR3aa: CASRSTGKDTEAFF
CDR3nt: TGTGCCAGCAGGTCGACAGGGAAGGACACTGAAGCTTTCTTT

v_gene: TRBV15
d_gene: TRBD1
abundance: once
j_gene: TRBJ1-3
CDR3aa: CATSRDWGQGGNTIYF
CDR3nt: TGTGCCACCAGCAGAGATTGGGGACAGGGTGGAAACACCATATATTTT